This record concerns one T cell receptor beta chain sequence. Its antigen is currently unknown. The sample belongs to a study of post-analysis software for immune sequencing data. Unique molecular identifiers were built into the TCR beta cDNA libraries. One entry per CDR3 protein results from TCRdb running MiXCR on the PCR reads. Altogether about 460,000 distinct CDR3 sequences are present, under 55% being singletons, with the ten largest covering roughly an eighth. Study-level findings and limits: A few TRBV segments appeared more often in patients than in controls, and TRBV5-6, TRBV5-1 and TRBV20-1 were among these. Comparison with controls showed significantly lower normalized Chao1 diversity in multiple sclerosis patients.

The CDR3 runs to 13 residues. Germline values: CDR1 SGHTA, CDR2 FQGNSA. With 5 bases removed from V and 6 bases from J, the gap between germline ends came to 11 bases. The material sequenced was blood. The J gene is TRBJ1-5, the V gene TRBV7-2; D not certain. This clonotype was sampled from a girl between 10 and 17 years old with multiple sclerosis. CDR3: CASSRLGGQPQHF. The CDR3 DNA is TGTGCCAGCAGCCGTCTTGGAGGTCAGCCCCAGCATTTT.